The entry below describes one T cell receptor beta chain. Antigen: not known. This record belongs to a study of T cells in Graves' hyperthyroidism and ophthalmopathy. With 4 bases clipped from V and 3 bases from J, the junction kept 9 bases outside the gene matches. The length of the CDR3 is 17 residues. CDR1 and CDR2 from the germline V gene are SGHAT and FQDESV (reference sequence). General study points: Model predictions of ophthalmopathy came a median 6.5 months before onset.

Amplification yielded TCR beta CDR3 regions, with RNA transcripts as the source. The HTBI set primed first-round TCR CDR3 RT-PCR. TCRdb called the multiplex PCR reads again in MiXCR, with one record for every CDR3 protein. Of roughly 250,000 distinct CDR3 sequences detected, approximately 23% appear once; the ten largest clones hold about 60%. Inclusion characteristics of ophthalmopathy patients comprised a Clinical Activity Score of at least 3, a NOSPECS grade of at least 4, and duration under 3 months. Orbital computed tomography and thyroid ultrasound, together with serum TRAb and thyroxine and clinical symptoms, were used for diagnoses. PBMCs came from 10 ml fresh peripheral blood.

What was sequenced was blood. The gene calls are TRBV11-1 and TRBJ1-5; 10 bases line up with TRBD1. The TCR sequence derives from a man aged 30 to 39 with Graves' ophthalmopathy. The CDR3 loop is CASSSDRDRGNNQPQHF. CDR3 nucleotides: TGTGCCAGCAGCTCTGATCGGGACAGGGGTAACAATCAGCCCCAGCATTTT.